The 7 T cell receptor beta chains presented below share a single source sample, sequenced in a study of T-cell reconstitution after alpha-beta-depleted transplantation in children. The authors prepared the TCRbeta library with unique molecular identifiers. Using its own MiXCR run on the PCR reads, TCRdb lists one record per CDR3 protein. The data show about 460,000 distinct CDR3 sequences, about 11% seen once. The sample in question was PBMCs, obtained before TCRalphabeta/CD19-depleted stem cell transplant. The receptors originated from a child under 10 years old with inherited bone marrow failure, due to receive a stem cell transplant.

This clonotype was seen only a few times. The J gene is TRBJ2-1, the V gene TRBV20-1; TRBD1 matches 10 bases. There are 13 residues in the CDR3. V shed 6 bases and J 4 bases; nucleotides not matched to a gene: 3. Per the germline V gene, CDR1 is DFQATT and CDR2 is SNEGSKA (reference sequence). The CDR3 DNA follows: TGCAGTGCAGACAGGGGGCTTTACAATGAGCAGTTCTTC. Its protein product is CSADRGLYNEQFF.

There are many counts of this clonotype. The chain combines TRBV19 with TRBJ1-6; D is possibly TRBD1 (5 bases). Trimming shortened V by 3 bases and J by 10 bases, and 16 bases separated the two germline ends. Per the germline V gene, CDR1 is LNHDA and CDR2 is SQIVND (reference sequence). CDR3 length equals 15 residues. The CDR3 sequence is CASSIGTPSGSPLHF. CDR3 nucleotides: TGTGCCAGTAGTATCGGGACTCCCTCGGGGTCACCCCTCCACTTT.

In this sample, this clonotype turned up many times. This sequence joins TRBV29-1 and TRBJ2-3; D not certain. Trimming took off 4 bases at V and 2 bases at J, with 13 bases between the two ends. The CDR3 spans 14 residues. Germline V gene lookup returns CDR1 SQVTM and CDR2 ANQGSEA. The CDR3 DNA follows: TGCAGCGTTGGACACCGCTGGCTCACAGATACGCAGTATTTT. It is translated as CSVGHRWLTDTQYF.

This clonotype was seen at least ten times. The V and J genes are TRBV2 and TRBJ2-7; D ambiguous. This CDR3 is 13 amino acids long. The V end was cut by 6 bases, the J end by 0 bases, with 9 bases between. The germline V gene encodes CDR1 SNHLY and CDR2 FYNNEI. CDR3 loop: CASRMTVSYEQYF. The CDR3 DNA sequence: TGTGCCAGCAGGATGACGGTCTCCTACGAGCAGTACTTC.

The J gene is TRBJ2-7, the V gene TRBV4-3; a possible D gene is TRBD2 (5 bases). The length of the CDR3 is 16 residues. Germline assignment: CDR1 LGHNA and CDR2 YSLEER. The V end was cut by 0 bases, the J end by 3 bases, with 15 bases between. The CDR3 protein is CASSQETEAHFYEQYF. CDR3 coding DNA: TGCGCCAGCAGCCAAGAGACGGAGGCCCATTTCTACGAGCAGTACTTC.

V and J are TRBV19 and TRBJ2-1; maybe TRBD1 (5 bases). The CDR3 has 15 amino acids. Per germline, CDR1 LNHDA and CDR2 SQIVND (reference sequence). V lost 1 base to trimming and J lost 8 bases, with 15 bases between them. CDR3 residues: CASSIGLGVYHEQFF. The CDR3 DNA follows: TGTGCCAGTAGTATAGGGCTAGGGGTATACCATGAGCAGTTCTTC.

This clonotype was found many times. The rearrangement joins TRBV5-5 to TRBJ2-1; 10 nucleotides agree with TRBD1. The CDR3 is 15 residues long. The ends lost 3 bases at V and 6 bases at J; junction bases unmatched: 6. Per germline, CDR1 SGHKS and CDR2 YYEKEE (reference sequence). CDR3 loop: CASSSGQGPSNEQFF. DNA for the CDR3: TGTGCCAGCAGCTCGGGACAGGGGCCTTCCAATGAGCAGTTCTTC.